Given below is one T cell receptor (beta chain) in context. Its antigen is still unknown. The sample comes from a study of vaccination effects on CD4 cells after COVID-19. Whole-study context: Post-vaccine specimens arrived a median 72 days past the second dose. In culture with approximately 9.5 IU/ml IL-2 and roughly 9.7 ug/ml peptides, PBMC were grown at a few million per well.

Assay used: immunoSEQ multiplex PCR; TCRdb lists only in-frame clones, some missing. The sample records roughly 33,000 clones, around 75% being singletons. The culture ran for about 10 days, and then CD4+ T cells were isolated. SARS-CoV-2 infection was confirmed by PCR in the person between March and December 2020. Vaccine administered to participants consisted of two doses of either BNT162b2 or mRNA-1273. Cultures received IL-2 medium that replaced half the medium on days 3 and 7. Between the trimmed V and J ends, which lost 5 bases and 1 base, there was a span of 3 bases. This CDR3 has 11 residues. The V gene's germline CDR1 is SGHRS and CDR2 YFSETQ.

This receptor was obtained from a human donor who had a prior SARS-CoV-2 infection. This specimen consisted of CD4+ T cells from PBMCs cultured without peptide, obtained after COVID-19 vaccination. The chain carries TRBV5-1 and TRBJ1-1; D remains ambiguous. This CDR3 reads CASRRNTEAFF. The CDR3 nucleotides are TGCGCCAGCAGGAGGAACACTGAAGCTTTCTTT.